Below, 23 T cell receptor beta chains from the same sample are listed, as sequenced in a study of read filtering for tumor transcriptome and immune sequencing (dated by TCRdb to the early 2020s). The instrument given in TCRdb is Illumina HiSeq 4000. Starting from 400 ng RNA, TCR libraries were constructed with the Immunoverse kit using molecular barcoded adaptors that cover the alpha/delta and beta/gamma chains. TCRdb reanalyzed the raw reads on its own, using fastp at Q25 for trimming and MiXCR for clone calling, and kept in-frame beta chains. Identical CDR3 protein sequences are pooled into one entry, listed with their most common genes and DNA. Within this sample are some 41,000 distinct CDR3 sequences, with roughly 10% of them counted one time only. The biggest ten clones account for around 35% of the sample. The source material was a population of CD138-negative cells sorted from bone marrow. In light of the paper, this sample's cell subset or site label describes: bone marrow mononuclear cells depleted of CD138+ plasma/myeloma cells by negative magnetic selection. The receptors derive from a donor at least 40 years old with multiple myeloma.

In this sample, this clonotype turned up many times. This chain connects TRBV7-9 to TRBJ2-7, with D perhaps given as TRBD1 or TRBD2 (5 bases each). This CDR3 region has 12 residues. Deletions cut 8 bases from V and 2 bases from J, with 10 bases between. In germline, CDR1 is SEHNR, CDR2 FQNEAQ (reference sequence). This CDR3 reads CASGQGPYEQYF. For the CDR3, the DNA is TGTGCCAGCGGCCAGGGACCCTACGAGCAGTACTTC.

V is TRBV19 and J is TRBJ1-1; TRBD1 matches 8 bases. The V and J ends lost 8 bases and 1 base, in that order; junction bases with no gene match: 6. This CDR3 spans 14 amino acids. Germline V gene lookup returns CDR1 LNHDA and CDR2 SQIVND (reference sequence). CDR3 sequence (DNA): TGTGCCAGTGGGAAAGGACAGGGGAACACTGAAGCTTTCTTT. This translates into CASGKGQGNTEAFF. Full variable domain (remainder filled in from reference TRBV19 and TRBJ1-1): DGGITQSPKYLFRKEGQNVTLSCEQNLNHDAMYWYRQDPGQGLRLIYYSQIVNDFQKGDIAEGYSVSREKKESFPLTVTSAQKNPTAFYLCASGKGQGNTEAFFGQGTRLTVV.

As to this clonotype: A read error may explain this, as a much larger clone is one base away. CDR3 loop: CASSYVTAYEQYF. CDR3 coding DNA: TGTGCCAGCAGCTACGTGACAGCCTACGAGCAGTACTTC. The rearrangement links TRBV7-9 to TRBJ2-7, with a tentative D call TRBD1 (5 bases). Germline assignment: CDR1 SEHNR and CDR2 FQNEAQ (reference sequence). This CDR3 has 13 amino acids. Between the trimmed V and J ends, which lost 4 bases and 2 bases, there was a span of 9 bases.

This clonotype has at least ten counts. V and J are TRBV5-1 and TRBJ2-3, with 12 bases lining up with TRBD2. CDR1 is SGHRS and CDR2 is YFSETQ in the germline V gene. Germline trimming cut 4 bases from V and 0 bases from J; bases unmatched to any gene: 3. The CDR3 is made up of 16 amino acids. CDR3 bases: TGCGCCAGCAGCCCTCTAGCGGGGGGGAGCACAGATACGCAGTATTTT. Translating it yields CASSPLAGGSTDTQYF. The full variable domain, rest sourced from reference TRBV5-1 and TRBJ2-3, is KAGVTQTPRYLIKTRGQQVTLSCSPISGHRSVSWYQQTPGQGLQFLFEYFSETQRNKGNFPGRFSGRQFSNSRSEMNVSTLELGDSALYLCASSPLAGGSTDTQYFGPGTRLTVL.

Ten or more counts support this clonotype. This rearrangement joins TRBV28 to TRBJ2-1, with D unclear. V dropped 5 bases and J dropped 8 bases, with 16 bases sitting between them. CDR3 length: 14 residues. CDR1 is MDHEN, CDR2 SYDVKM, per germline. The CDR3, as DNA: TGTGCCAGCAGTGCATCCCCGCTGGTGGATGAGCAGTTCTTC. Protein: CASSASPLVDEQFF.

This clonotype showed up many times. This chain connects TRBV2 to TRBJ2-7, with 9 bases identical to TRBD1. V trimming: 5 bases; J trimming: 5 bases; junction bases outside the gene matches: 7. This CDR3 contains 14 residues. Per germline, CDR1 SNHLY and CDR2 FYNNEI. CDR3 protein: CASSYRGRNDEQYF. CDR3 bases: TGTGCCAGCAGTTACAGGGGGCGCAATGACGAGCAGTACTTC.

For this clonotype: Since the CDR3 does not end with the conserved phenylalanine or tryptophan, this likely comes from a read error. The chain is built from TRBV6-5 and TRBJ1-1; 7 positions match TRBD1. Germline V lookup: CDR1 MNHEY, CDR2 SVGAGI. The CDR3 spans 16 residues. The DNA for the CDR3 is TGTGCTAGCAGTCTACCGCGGGGGAGGGGACAGCTGCGAGCTTTCTCT. Encoded protein: CASSLPRGRGQLRAFS.

In this sample, this clonotype turned up many times. J is TRBJ2-6 and V is TRBV12-3 or TRBV12-4; a possible D gene is TRBD2 (8 bases). The CDR3 covers 19 residues. V lost 7 bases and J 1 base, leaving 23 bases between the germline ends. The CDR3 protein is CASIPNGGDSPSGANVLTF. CDR3 DNA: TGTGCCAGCATCCCTAACGGGGGGGACAGTCCTTCTGGGGCCAACGTCCTGACTTTC.

This clonotype was found many times. The chain employs TRBV11-3 and TRBJ2-3; 10 positions agree with TRBD2. Germline trimming cut 4 bases from V and 4 bases from J; bases unmatched to any gene: 8. The length of the CDR3 is 16 residues. Germline CDR1 and CDR2: SGHNT and YENEEA. CDR3: CASSSSASGGADTQYF. CDR3 sequence (DNA): TGTGCCAGCAGCTCCTCGGCCAGCGGGGGGGCAGATACGCAGTATTTT.

As for this clonotype: A far larger clone is a single base away, which makes a read error likely. This is likely a read error, given that the CDR3 carries no conserved phenylalanine or tryptophan at its end. The limits of the CDR3 on the DNA are not certain, so only TCRdb's listed CDR3 is given. The V and J genes are TRBV6-6 and TRBJ2-1; TRBD1, as called in the table, went unchecked against the DNA. Germline V gene lookup returns CDR1 MNHNY and CDR2 SVGAGI (reference sequence). 18 amino acids form the CDR3, both terminal residues included. CDR3 sequence: CASSEGRGDVGFEAGGFL.

The sample holds many counts of this clonotype. The V call is TRBV5-1, the J call TRBJ2-1, with 9 bases aligning to TRBD2. The CDR3 spans 15 residues. CDR1 and CDR2 (germline): SGHRS, YFSETQ. Unmatched junction bases numbered 5, after V lost 0 bases and J lost 7 bases. The chain's CDR3 is CASSLDGGGANEQFF. The CDR3 DNA is TGCGCCAGCAGCTTGGACGGCGGGGGGGCTAATGAGCAGTTCTTC.

This clonotype was detected many times. The chain is built from TRBV27 and TRBJ1-1; D remains ambiguous. The length of the CDR3 is 12 residues. Trimming shortened V by 9 bases and J by 5 bases, and 13 bases separated the two germline ends. The germline V gene has CDR1 MNHEY and CDR2 SMNVEV (reference sequence). CDR3 coding DNA: TGTGCCAGTTGGGGTAGTGGGACTGAAGCTTTCTTT. It codes for CASWGSGTEAFF.

The V gene is TRBV5-1, the J gene TRBJ1-1; D gene ambiguous. The germline V gene encodes CDR1 SGHRS and CDR2 YFSETQ. Trimming shortened V by 4 bases and J by 0 bases, and 13 bases separated the two germline ends. The CDR3 runs 15 residues. For the CDR3, the DNA is TGCGCCAGCAGCCTGGGTGCGGGGATGAACACTGAAGCTTTCTTT. It is translated as CASSLGAGMNTEAFF.

In its sample, this clonotype was seen once. The junction departs from germline at one end; a sequencing error may be responsible. This chain links TRBV10-3 with TRBJ2-2; D is possibly TRBD2 (5 bases). This CDR3 comprises 14 residues. The germline CDR1 and CDR2 sequences are ENHRY and SYGVKD. The CDR3 DNA is TGTGCCATCAGTGTGTCAGGAGGTGTTGGGGAGCTGTTGTTT. Translated, it gives CAISVSGGVGELLF.

This clonotype has more than one count but fewer than ten. The genes are TRBV7-6 and TRBJ1-2; a possible D gene is TRBD1 (5 bases). CDR3 size: 17 residues. Germline V gene lookup returns CDR1 SGHVS and CDR2 FNYEAQ. V dropped 5 bases and J dropped 5 bases, with 24 bases sitting between them. In DNA, the CDR3 is TGTGCCAGCAGCCCATTATCCGGGACCGGGGGAGTATATGGCTACACCTTC. This translates into CASSPLSGTGGVYGYTF.

The chain uses TRBV7-8 and TRBJ2-2; 7 bases are shared with TRBD2. With V trimmed by 1 base and J by 7 bases, 3 bases remained unmatched. The V gene's germline CDR1 is SGHVS and CDR2 FQNEAQ. This CDR3 region has 14 residues. The CDR3, as DNA: TGTGCCAGCAGCTTAGGTGGCGGGGGCGGGGAGCTGTTTTTT. It codes for CASSLGGGGGELFF.

This clonotype was recorded at least ten times. The chain combines TRBV5-1 with TRBJ2-5, with D tentatively TRBD2 (5 bases). The ends were cut back, 0 bases at V and 1 base at J, with 10 bases in the middle. The germline V gene encodes CDR1 SGHRS and CDR2 YFSETQ. The CDR3 loop spans 15 amino acids. The CDR3 is CASSLVPGVQETQYF. In DNA, the CDR3 is TGCGCCAGCAGCTTGGTTCCCGGGGTCCAAGAGACCCAGTACTTC.

V gene TRBV20-1 combines with J gene TRBJ1-3; the D is unclear. The CDR3 spans 15 residues. Germline V gene sequence: CDR1 DFQATT, CDR2 SNEGSKA (reference sequence). V was shortened by 2 bases and J by 0 bases, with 11 bases between the two germline ends. Here the CDR3 reads CSARSTTISGNTIYF. The CDR3 DNA follows: TGCAGTGCTAGATCTACAACTATCTCTGGAAACACCATATATTTT.

This clonotype was recorded many times. V gene TRBV5-4 combines with J gene TRBJ2-3; 7 bases fit TRBD2. V gave up 2 bases and J gave up 0 bases; unmatched junction bases: 6. Germline V CDR1 and CDR2: SGHNT, YYREEE (reference sequence). The CDR3 spans 16 residues. CDR3 in DNA: TGTGCCAGCAGCTTTAGAGCGCGGGGGAGCACAGATACGCAGTATTTT. It is translated as CASSFRARGSTDTQYF.

This clonotype was seen repeatedly, ten times or more. The chain has TRBV5-1 and TRBJ2-7; TRBD1 agrees at 8 bases. Looked up from germline, CDR1 is SGHRS and CDR2 is YFSETQ. V trimming: 7 bases; J trimming: 0 bases; junction bases outside the gene matches: 24. CDR3 size: 20 residues. CDR3 in DNA: TGCGCCAGCCAATTCGGGACGGACAGGGTTACTTATAGGAGCTCCTACGAGCAGTACTTC. Protein: CASQFGTDRVTYRSSYEQYF. Full variable domain (remainder filled in from reference TRBV5-1 and TRBJ2-7): KAGVTQTPRYLIKTRGQQVTLSCSPISGHRSVSWYQQTPGQGLQFLFEYFSETQRNKGNFPGRFSGRQFSNSRSEMNVSTLELGDSALYLCASQFGTDRVTYRSSYEQYFGPGTRLTVT.

This clonotype was recorded many times. The chain recombines TRBV12-3 or TRBV12-4 with TRBJ2-4; D call uncertain. This CDR3 spans 13 amino acids. V was trimmed by 8 bases and J by 0 bases, leaving 8 bases between them. The CDR3 is CASSKGAKNIQYF. The DNA for the CDR3 is TGTGCCAGCTCCAAGGGAGCCAAAAACATTCAGTACTTC.

This clonotype was seen at least ten times. The rearrangement uses TRBV29-1 and TRBJ2-5, with 8 bases identical to TRBD1. The ends lost 7 bases at V and 5 bases at J; junction bases unmatched: 12. Germline V gives CDR1 SQVTM, CDR2 ANQGSEA. CDR3 size: 14 residues. The CDR3 region has the DNA TGCAGCGCACAGGGGGGTCCCTGGGGGGAGACCCAGTACTTC. Translating gives CSAQGGPWGETQYF. The entire variable domain, with the rest obtained from reference TRBV29-1 and TRBJ2-5, is as follows: SAVISQKPSRDICQRGTSLTIQCQVDSQVTMMFWYRQQPGQSLTLIATANQGSEATYESGFVIDKFPISRPNLTFSTLTVSNMSPEDSSIYLCSAQGGPWGETQYFGPGTRLLVL.

This clonotype has a count of ten or more. The rearrangement uses TRBV27 and TRBJ2-4; the D gene is possibly TRBD1 (6 bases). Trimming cost V 6 bases and J 0 bases, with 12 bases left between them. The CDR3 spans 15 residues. Germline lookup yields CDR1 MNHEY and CDR2 SMNVEV (reference sequence). CDR3 DNA: TGTGCCAGCAGCGACAGGTTCTTAGCCAAAAACATTCAGTACTTC. This sequence encodes CASSDRFLAKNIQYF.